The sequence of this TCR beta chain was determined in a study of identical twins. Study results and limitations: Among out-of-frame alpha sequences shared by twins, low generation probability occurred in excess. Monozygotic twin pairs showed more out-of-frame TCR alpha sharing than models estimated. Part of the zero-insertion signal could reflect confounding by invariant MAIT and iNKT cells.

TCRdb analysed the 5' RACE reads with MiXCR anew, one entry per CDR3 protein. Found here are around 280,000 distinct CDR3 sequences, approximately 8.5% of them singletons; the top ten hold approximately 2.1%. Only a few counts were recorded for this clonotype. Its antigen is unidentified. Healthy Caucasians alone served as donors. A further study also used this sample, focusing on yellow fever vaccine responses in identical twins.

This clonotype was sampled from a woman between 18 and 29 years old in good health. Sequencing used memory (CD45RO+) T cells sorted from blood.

In DNA, the CDR3 is TGCGCCAGCAGCCAAGAGGTGCGTGGCACAGATACGCAGTATTTT. Translation gives CASSQEVRGTDTQYF. This sequence joins TRBV4-1 and TRBJ2-3; D gene ambiguous. Per the germline V gene, CDR1 is MGHRA and CDR2 is YSYEKL. V was pared by 0 bases and J by 1 base, with 8 bases between. The CDR3 is 15 amino acids.